This is a list of T cell receptor beta chains from one sample in a study of OX40 agonist ivuxolimab in advanced cancers. Sequenced by immunoSEQ multiplex PCR; TCRdb stores in-frame clones only, minus some. This table has approximately 13,000 clones, over 70% appearing once. Sequencing used CD4+ or CD8+ T cells sorted from blood, obtained in a trial of the OX40 agonist ivuxolimab. The receptors here all came from an adult with an advanced solid tumor such as melanoma, head and neck, liver or kidney cancer. Each CDR3 is given with its conserved first and last residue. Each record gives: D gene, J gene, V gene, clone size, CDR3 DNA, CDR3 protein. The D gene is left open where the match is weak. Only some rows state a clone size, as once, few, many or a class for expanded clones.

D: .
J: TRBJ2-1
V: TRBV6-5
size: .
DNA: TGTGCCAGCAGTTTCTACAATGAGCAGTTCTTC
CDR3: CASSFYNEQFF

D: .
J: TRBJ2-7
V: TRBV27
size: .
DNA: TGTGCCAGCAGTTACTGCGTACGGGATGGGGGGACCTACGAGCAGTACTTC
CDR3: CASSYCVRDGGTYEQYF

D: .
J: TRBJ2-5
V: TRBV6-5
size: .
DNA: TGTGCCAGCAGTTTTGCAGGGTACCCCCACGAGACCCAGTACTTC
CDR3: CASSFAGYPHETQYF

D: .
J: TRBJ1-2
V: TRBV5-8
size: once
DNA: TGTGCCAGCAGCTTGTCAGGGGCCCTCGACTATGGCTACACCTTC
CDR3: CASSLSGALDYGYTF

D: TRBD1
J: TRBJ2-7
V: TRBV9
size: .
DNA: TGTGCCAGCAGCGCCGGGTGGGGACAGGGGACCTACGAGCAGTACTTC
CDR3: CASSAGWGQGTYEQYF

D: .
J: TRBJ1-1
V: TRBV19
size: .
DNA: TGTGCCAGTAAAGGGGACCCCTTTGAAGCTTTCTTT
CDR3: CASKGDPFEAFF

D: TRBD2
J: TRBJ2-5
V: TRBV11-2
size: .
DNA: TGTGCCAGCAGCTCGGGACTAGCGGGGGGTGCAAGTGGGACCCAGTACTTC
CDR3: CASSSGLAGGASGTQYF

D: .
J: TRBJ1-6
V: TRBV27
size: .
DNA: TGTGCCAGCAGTTACAGGGCCCAACCGCTCAATTCACCCCTCCACTTT
CDR3: CASSYRAQPLNSPLHF

D: .
J: TRBJ1-5
V: TRBV7-9
size: .
DNA: TGTGCCAGCACCTTCGGGGGGGGCGCTAGCAATCAGCCCCAGCATTTT
CDR3: CASTFGGGASNQPQHF

D: TRBD1
J: TRBJ1-1
V: TRBV4-1
size: .
DNA: TGCGCCAGCAGCCAAGAAGGAGTGGGGACAGGCTGGAGCACTGAAGCTTTCTTT
CDR3: CASSQEGVGTGWSTEAFF

D: TRBD2
J: TRBJ2-1
V: TRBV9
size: .
DNA: TGTGCCAGCAGCGTAGTAGCGGGAGGGGGGAATGAGCAGTTCTTC
CDR3: CASSVVAGGGNEQFF

D: .
J: TRBJ2-5
V: TRBV6-5
size: .
DNA: TGTGCCAGCTGGGGGTCTCTAGAGTTGAAGACCCAGTACTTC
CDR3: CASWGSLELKTQYF

D: TRBD2
J: TRBJ2-5
V: TRBV6-1
size: .
DNA: TGTGCCAGCTCCCGACTAGCGGGGGACCAAGAGACCCAGTACTTC
CDR3: CASSRLAGDQETQYF

D: TRBD1
J: TRBJ1-1
V: TRBV5-1
size: .
DNA: TGCGCCAGCAGCGACAGGGGGGCCGCAGCTTTCTTT
CDR3: CASSDRGAAAFF

D: TRBD2
J: TRBJ2-5
V: TRBV6-1
size: .
DNA: TGTGCCAGCAGTGAAGGTAGCGGGGGGACCGCCGGGACCCAGTACTTC
CDR3: CASSEGSGGTAGTQYF

D: .
J: TRBJ2-7
V: TRBV6-5
size: .
DNA: TGTGCCAGCAGTCCGGACGGTTTGAGCTCCTACGAGCAGTACTTC
CDR3: CASSPDGLSSYEQYF

D: .
J: TRBJ2-2
V: TRBV7-9
size: .
DNA: TGTGCCAGCAGCTTTATGACCGGGGAGCTGTTTTTT
CDR3: CASSFMTGELFF

D: .
J: TRBJ2-5
V: TRBV11-2
size: .
DNA: TGTGCCAGCAGCTTAGATTGGGGAGAACCCCAGTACTTC
CDR3: CASSLDWGEPQYF

D: .
J: TRBJ2-3
V: TRBV7-6
size: .
DNA: TGTGCCAGCAGTTACGGGGGTGGGACAGATACGCAGTATTTT
CDR3: CASSYGGGTDTQYF

D: TRBD1
J: TRBJ2-3
V: TRBV6-6
size: .
DNA: TGTGCCAGCAGTTCCTCGGGACAGAGCACAGATACGCAGTATTTT
CDR3: CASSSSGQSTDTQYF

D: TRBD1
J: TRBJ2-6
V: TRBV28
size: .
DNA: TGTGCCAGCAGTTCTCCGGTAGGGACAGATGCAACACGGGCCTCTGGGGCCAACGTCCTGACTTTC
CDR3: CASSSPVGTDATRASGANVLTF

D: .
J: TRBJ1-4
V: TRBV28
size: .
DNA: TGTGCCAGCAGTCGTTACAGGGAGATAAATGAAAAACTGTTTTTT
CDR3: CASSRYREINEKLFF

D: .
J: TRBJ2-6
V: TRBV27
size: .
DNA: TGTGCCAGCACTTCTGGGGCCAACGTCCTGACTTTC
CDR3: CASTSGANVLTF

D: TRBD2
J: TRBJ2-1
V: TRBV15
size: .
DNA: TGTGCCACCAGCAATGGACTAGCGGGTTACAATGAGCAGTTCTTC
CDR3: CATSNGLAGYNEQFF

D: TRBD1
J: TRBJ1-5
V: TRBV28
size: .
DNA: TGTGCCAGCAGTTTACCCACAGGGGGCTCTTTTCATCAGCCCCAGCATTTT
CDR3: CASSLPTGGSFHQPQHF

D: TRBD1
J: TRBJ2-1
V: TRBV5-6
size: once
DNA: TGTGCCAGCAGCTCCGGGACAGGGATGATGAATGAGCAGTTCTTC
CDR3: CASSSGTGMMNEQFF

D: TRBD1
J: TRBJ2-5
V: TRBV7-8
size: .
DNA: TGTGCCAGCAGACGCCAACAGGGGCGCCAAGAGACCCAGTACTTC
CDR3: CASRRQQGRQETQYF

D: .
J: TRBJ1-5
V: TRBV11-2
size: .
DNA: TGTGCCAGCAGCAACGGACAGACGGCACCCCAGCATTTT
CDR3: CASSNGQTAPQHF

D: .
J: TRBJ2-1
V: TRBV11-2
size: .
DNA: TGTGCCAGCAGCTTATCTAGCGTTGTCAATGAGCAGTTCTTC
CDR3: CASSLSSVVNEQFF

D: TRBD1
J: TRBJ1-5
V: TRBV19
size: few
DNA: TGTGCCAGTAGTACTTACAGGGGTCACCAGCCCCAGCATTTT
CDR3: CASSTYRGHQPQHF

D: .
J: TRBJ2-7
V: TRBV30
size: .
DNA: TGTGCCTGTTCCAGCGGGACAGAATCCTCCTACGAGCAGTACTTC
CDR3: CACSSGTESSYEQYF

D: .
J: TRBJ2-7
V: TRBV7-6
size: .
DNA: TGTGCCAGCAGCTCCAACCCCTACGAGCAGTACTTC
CDR3: CASSSNPYEQYF

D: TRBD2
J: TRBJ2-3
V: TRBV9
size: few
DNA: TGTGCCAGCAGCACGGGGGGGCCGGATACGCAGTATTTT
CDR3: CASSTGGPDTQYF

D: .
J: TRBJ2-6
V: TRBV9
size: .
DNA: TGTGCCAGCAGCGATACATCTGGGGCCAACGTCCTGACTTTC
CDR3: CASSDTSGANVLTF

D: .
J: TRBJ1-4
V: TRBV13
size: .
DNA: TGTGCCAGCAGCTACGATGAAAAACTGTTTTTT
CDR3: CASSYDEKLFF

D: .
J: TRBJ2-5
V: TRBV19
size: few
DNA: TGTGCCAGTAGTATGGGAAACAGGGTGGACTTC
CDR3: CASSMGNRVDF

D: .
J: TRBJ2-7
V: TRBV6-4
size: .
DNA: TGTGCCAGCAGTGACTGGACTGGCAAAGCCTACGAGCAGTACTTC
CDR3: CASSDWTGKAYEQYF

D: TRBD2
J: TRBJ2-3
V: TRBV11-2
size: .
DNA: TGTGCCAGCAGCGCTCGGACTAGCGGGGGGGTTGATACGCAGTATTTT
CDR3: CASSARTSGGVDTQYF

D: .
J: TRBJ1-2
V: TRBV5-6
size: few
DNA: TGTGCCAGCAGCCTACAGGGATTTCCTACCTATGGCTACACCTTC
CDR3: CASSLQGFPTYGYTF

D: .
J: TRBJ2-7
V: TRBV5-1
size: .
DNA: TGCGCCAGCAGCTCCGACAGGGTGGGGGGTTACGAGCAGTACTTC
CDR3: CASSSDRVGGYEQYF

D: TRBD1
J: TRBJ2-3
V: TRBV29-1
size: .
DNA: TGCAGCGCTCATACGACAGGGAAACTGGCGTATACGCAGTATTTT
CDR3: CSAHTTGKLAYTQYF

D: .
J: TRBJ1-1
V: TRBV15
size: .
DNA: TGTGCCACCAGCACCGGGCTCGAGGGGAACACTGAAGCTTTCTTT
CDR3: CATSTGLEGNTEAFF

D: .
J: TRBJ1-1
V: TRBV11-3
size: once
DNA: TGTGCCAGCAGCTTAGCAGGAGGGGGAGAAGCTTTCTTT
CDR3: CASSLAGGGEAFF

D: .
J: TRBJ1-5
V: TRBV30
size: .
DNA: TGTGCCTGGAGACCCGCCGGGCTGGTCAATCAGCCCCAGCATTTT
CDR3: CAWRPAGLVNQPQHF

D: .
J: TRBJ2-7
V: TRBV5-4
size: once
DNA: TGTGCCAGCAGCTTGCGGGGCTCCTACGAGCAGTACTTC
CDR3: CASSLRGSYEQYF

D: .
J: TRBJ2-7
V: TRBV4-1
size: .
DNA: TGCGCCAGCAGCCAAGATCCAGATTCCTACGAGCAGTACTTC
CDR3: CASSQDPDSYEQYF

D: .
J: TRBJ2-7
V: TRBV6-1
size: .
DNA: TGTGCCAGCAAAAGGGGGGTCTACGAGCAGTACTTC
CDR3: CASKRGVYEQYF

D: .
J: TRBJ2-7
V: TRBV6-5
size: once
DNA: TGTGCCAGCAGTTACTCAGCGGCGGTCGAGCAGTACTTC
CDR3: CASSYSAAVEQYF

D: TRBD1
J: TRBJ2-1
V: TRBV2
size: .
DNA: TGTGCCAGCAGGAGGGCCGGGACAGTCTACAATGAGCAGTTCTTC
CDR3: CASRRAGTVYNEQFF

D: .
J: TRBJ2-2
V: TRBV27
size: .
DNA: TGTGCCAGCAGTTTAGTGAACACCGGGGAGCTGTTTTTT
CDR3: CASSLVNTGELFF

D: TRBD1
J: TRBJ2-7
V: TRBV6-5
size: few
DNA: TGTGCCAGCAGTGCGGGACAGGCTATCTCCTACGAGCAGTACTTC
CDR3: CASSAGQAISYEQYF

D: TRBD1
J: TRBJ2-7
V: TRBV28
size: once
DNA: TGTGCCAGCCGCCGACCGGGACAGGGACTCCCCTACGAGCAGTACTTC
CDR3: CASRRPGQGLPYEQYF

D: .
J: TRBJ2-3
V: TRBV10-1
size: .
DNA: TGCGCCAGCAGTGAAGGGACAGATACGCAGTATTTT
CDR3: CASSEGTDTQYF

D: .
J: TRBJ2-2
V: TRBV6-5
size: .
DNA: TGTGCCAGCAGTTTTTATGACACAACCGGGGAGCTGTTTTTT
CDR3: CASSFYDTTGELFF

D: TRBD1
J: TRBJ2-3
V: TRBV5-6
size: .
DNA: TGTGCCAGCAGCTTTAGGGGGCCCACAGATACGCAGTATTTT
CDR3: CASSFRGPTDTQYF